This is a list of T cell receptor beta chains from one sample in a study of T cells in Graves' hyperthyroidism and ophthalmopathy. TCRdb recomputed calls from the multiplex PCR reads with MiXCR, one row per CDR3 protein. The sample contains fewer than 550,000 distinct CDR3 sequences, around 22% of which appear only once. Sequencing input: blood. The receptors stem from a woman in her twenties or thirties with Graves' ophthalmopathy. CDR3s include the opening cysteine and the closing phenylalanine or tryptophan. The D gene is left open where the match is weak. The listing skips clone size in some rows; elsewhere it reads once, few, many or a size class.

j_call clone_size d_call v_call cdr3_aa cdr3_nt
TRBJ2-4 many NA TRBV2 CASSDENIKYF TGTGCCAGCAGTGATGAAAACATTAAGTACTTC
TRBJ2-6 NA NA TRBV4-2 CASSQDEGRGSGANVLTF TGTGCCAGCAGCCAAGATGAGGGCAGGGGCTCTGGGGCCAACGTCCTGACTTTC
TRBJ2-7 many NA TRBV6-2/TRBV6-3 CASTPVRQHSYEQYF TGTGCCAGCACCCCAGTAAGACAGCACTCCTACGAGCAGTACTTC
TRBJ1-2 many TRBD1 TRBV7-9 CASSLFGEGQGYGYTF TGTGCCAGCAGCTTATTTGGCGAGGGACAGGGCTATGGCTACACCTTC
TRBJ2-2 many NA TRBV4-1 CASSQPNKNTGELFF TGCGCCAGCAGCCAACCCAACAAGAACACCGGGGAGCTGTTTTTT
TRBJ1-1 NA NA TRBV12-3/TRBV12-4 CASTFGPGGMGAEAFF NA
TRBJ2-5 many NA TRBV6-1 CASSLVGVGETQYF TGTGCCAGCAGCCTCGTGGGGGTTGGAGAGACCCAGTACTTC
TRBJ1-5 NA NA TRBV6-5 CASSYSIRGNYNRPQHF TGTGCCAGCAGTTACTCGATTAGAGGCAATTACAATCGGCCCCAGCATTTT
TRBJ2-6 many NA TRBV19 CASSMSGNMGRVRTGANVLTF TGTGCCAGTAGTATGTCGGGCAATATGGGCAGGGTAAGGACTGGGGCCAACGTCCTGACTTTC
TRBJ1-2 few NA TRBV11-2 CASSYLPGKGFLGYTF TGTGCCAGCAGCTATCTCCCGGGGAAGGGGTTCCTTGGCTACACCTTC
TRBJ1-6 NA NA TRBV6-5 CASSYSGDSYNSPLHF TGTGCCAGCAGTTACTCAGGAGACTCCTATAATTCACCCCTCCACTTT
TRBJ2-5 many NA TRBV27 CASSPGSGSQETQYF TGTGCCAGCAGTCCCGGTTCGGGGTCCCAAGAGACCCAGTACTTC
TRBJ2-7 few NA TRBV5-1 CASSEDTRRGEQYF TGCGCCAGCAGCGAAGACACTCGTCGAGGCGAGCAGTACTTC
TRBJ2-5 NA NA TRBV11-2 CASSRTGPQAGETQYF TGTGCCAGCAGCCGAACAGGTCCCCAGGCGGGAGAGACCCAGTACTTC
TRBJ2-7 many NA TRBV6-2/TRBV6-3 CASSYSAGGYEQYF TGTGCCAGCAGTTACTCCGCAGGGGGGTACGAGCAGTACTTC
TRBJ1-2 many TRBD1 TRBV7-2 CASSRTGGGVQNYGYTF TGTGCCAGCAGCCGGACAGGGGGAGGGGTTCAGAACTATGGCTACACCTTC
TRBJ2-5 many TRBD2 TRBV2 CASRGAGGTVDEETQYF TGTGCCAGCAGAGGAGCGGGGGGGACCGTTGATGAAGAGACCCAGTACTTC
TRBJ1-1 NA TRBD1 TRBV12-3/TRBV12-4 CASSYGTGDEAFF TGTGCCAGCAGTTATGGGACAGGGGATGAAGCTTTCTTT
TRBJ2-7 NA NA TRBV27 CASRRTNSYEQYF TGTGCCAGCAGAAGGACGAACTCCTACGAGCAGTACTTC
TRBJ1-2 NA NA TRBV30 CAWIGKDYGYTF TGTGCCTGGATTGGAAAGGACTATGGCTACACCTTC
TRBJ2-5 few NA TRBV5-4 CASSFRLQGLQETQYF TGTGCCAGCAGCTTTAGATTACAGGGACTGCAAGAGACCCAGTACTTC
TRBJ2-5 many NA TRBV7-7 CASGGLLSGTQYF TGTGCTAGCGGCGGACTACTTTCGGGGACCCAGTACTTC
TRBJ1-5 NA TRBD1 TRBV28 CASSVRDRVVRSNQPQHF TGTGCCAGCAGTGTCCGGGACAGGGTTGTAAGGAGCAATCAGCCCCAGCATTTT
TRBJ2-2 many NA TRBV6-4 CASSLHTTGELFF TGTGCCAGCAGCCTCCACACTACCGGGGAGCTGTTTTTT
TRBJ1-2 NA NA TRBV30 CAWSVWGVGGYTF TGTGCCTGGAGTGTTTGGGGAGTGGGTGGCTACACCTTC
TRBJ1-6 few NA TRBV30 CAWSVLGAYSPLHF TGTGCCTGGAGTGTACTAGGGGCTTATTCACCCCTCCACTTT
TRBJ2-7 many NA TRBV12-3/TRBV12-4 CASSFNYEQYF TGTGCCAGCAGTTTTAACTACGAGCAGTACTTC
TRBJ1-5 few NA TRBV12-3/TRBV12-4 CASRIGGQPQHF TGTGCCAGCAGGATAGGGGGACAGCCCCAGCATTTT
TRBJ2-3 many NA TRBV27 CASSLRQATDTQYF TGTGCCAGCAGTCTAAGACAGGCAACAGATACGCAGTATTTT
TRBJ1-5 many TRBD1 TRBV6-1 CASSGTGNGQPQHF TGTGCCAGCAGTGGGACAGGGAATGGTCAGCCCCAGCATTTT
TRBJ2-5 NA NA TRBV15 CATSRDVVGDQETQYF TGTGCCACCAGCAGAGATGTGGTGGGAGACCAAGAGACCCAGTACTTC
TRBJ2-2 NA TRBD2 TRBV27 CASSFAGVVAGELFF TGTGCCAGCAGTTTTGCGGGAGTAGTTGCCGGGGAGCTGTTTTTT
TRBJ2-2 many TRBD1 TRBV6-2/TRBV6-3 CASSQRGPRAGELFF TGTGCCAGCAGCCAAAGGGGGCCGAGGGCCGGGGAGCTGTTTTTT
TRBJ2-2 many NA TRBV7-2 CASSLARATGELFF TGTGCCAGCAGCTTAGCGCGGGCCACCGGGGAGCTGTTTTTT
TRBJ2-5 NA TRBD2 TRBV27 CASSSLTSVKNEETQYF TGTGCCAGCAGTTCGCTAACTAGCGTGAAAAACGAAGAGACCCAGTACTTC
TRBJ2-5 NA NA TRBV19 CASSAPPTASRRGIQYF TGTGCCAGTAGTGCCCCACCGACAGCCTCAAGGAGGGGGATCCAGTACTTC
TRBJ2-7 many TRBD1 TRBV11-2 CASSLRDRGRYEQYF TGTGCCAGCAGCTTAAGGGACAGGGGGCGGTACGAGCAGTACTTC
TRBJ1-3 few NA TRBV27 CASSAGHAGNTIYF TGTGCCAGCAGTGCGGGACACGCTGGAAACACCATATATTTT
TRBJ2-5 few NA TRBV12-3/TRBV12-4 CASSLGSGALETQYF TGTGCCAGCAGTTTGGGTAGCGGAGCACTAGAGACCCAGTACTTC
TRBJ1-2 NA TRBD1 TRBV27 CASSFSGTGGSGYTF TGTGCCAGCAGTTTTTCCGGGACAGGGGGCAGTGGCTACACCTTC
TRBJ1-1 few NA TRBV20-1 CSAPEYHRAGGYAFF TGCAGTGCACCTGAATACCACCGGGCAGGAGGGTATGCTTTCTTT
TRBJ1-2 NA NA TRBV27 CASRDVSAAAARYGYTF TGTGCCAGCAGGGACGTTTCGGCGGCAGCGGCTCGATATGGCTACACCTTC
TRBJ2-7 few NA TRBV2 CASSEAGRGYEQYF TGTGCCAGCAGTGAAGCGGGGAGAGGGTACGAGCAGTACTTC
TRBJ1-2 few NA TRBV30 CAWSLNTWGYTF TGTGCCTGGAGTTTAAACACGTGGGGCTACACCTTC
TRBJ1-1 many NA TRBV12-3/TRBV12-4 CASSARVSSEAFF TGTGCCAGCAGTGCCAGGGTCTCCTCTGAAGCTTTCTTT
TRBJ2-7 NA NA TRBV10-3 CAISAVDRDINYEQYF TGTGCCATCAGTGCCGTGGATAGGGACATCAACTACGAGCAGTACTTC
TRBJ2-7 many NA TRBV6-2/TRBV6-3 CASRLFGDGYEQYF TGTGCCAGCAGACTCTTTGGGGACGGCTACGAGCAGTACTTC